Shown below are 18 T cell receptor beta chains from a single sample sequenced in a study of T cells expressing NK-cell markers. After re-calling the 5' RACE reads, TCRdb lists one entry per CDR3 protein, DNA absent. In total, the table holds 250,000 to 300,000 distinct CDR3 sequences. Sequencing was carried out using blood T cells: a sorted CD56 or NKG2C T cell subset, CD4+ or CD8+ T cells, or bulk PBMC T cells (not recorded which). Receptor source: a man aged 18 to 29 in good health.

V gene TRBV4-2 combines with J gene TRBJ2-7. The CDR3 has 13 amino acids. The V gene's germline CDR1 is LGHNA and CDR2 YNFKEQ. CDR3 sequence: CASSHPGAPEQYF.

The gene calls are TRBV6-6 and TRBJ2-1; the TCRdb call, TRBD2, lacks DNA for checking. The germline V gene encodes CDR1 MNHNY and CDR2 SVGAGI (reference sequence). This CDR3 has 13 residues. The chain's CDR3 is CASRTAGINEQFF.

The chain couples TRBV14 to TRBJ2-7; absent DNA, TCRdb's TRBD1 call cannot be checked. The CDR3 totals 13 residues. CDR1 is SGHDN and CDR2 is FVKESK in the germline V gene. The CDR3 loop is CASSRAQGYEQYF.

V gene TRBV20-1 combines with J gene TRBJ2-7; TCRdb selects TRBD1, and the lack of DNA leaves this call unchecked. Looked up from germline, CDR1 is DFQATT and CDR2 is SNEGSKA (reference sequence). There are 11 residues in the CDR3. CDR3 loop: CSAKDRNEQYF.

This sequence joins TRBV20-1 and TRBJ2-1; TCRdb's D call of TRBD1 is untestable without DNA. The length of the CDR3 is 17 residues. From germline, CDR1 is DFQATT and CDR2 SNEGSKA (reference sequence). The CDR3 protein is CSARDVAGQFAYNEQFF.

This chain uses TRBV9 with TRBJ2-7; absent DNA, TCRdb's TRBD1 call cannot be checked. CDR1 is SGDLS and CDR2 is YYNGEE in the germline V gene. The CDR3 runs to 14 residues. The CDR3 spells CASSVGQGDYEQYF.

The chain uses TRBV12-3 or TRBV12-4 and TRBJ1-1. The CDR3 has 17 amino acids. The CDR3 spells CASRPPRRAMGNTEAFF.

This CDR3 reads CASSAQSGRNYNEQFF. The V call is TRBV9, the J call TRBJ2-1; TCRdb reports TRBD2, a call that lacks DNA to check it against. The CDR3 has 16 residues. Looked up from germline, CDR1 is SGDLS and CDR2 is YYNGEE.

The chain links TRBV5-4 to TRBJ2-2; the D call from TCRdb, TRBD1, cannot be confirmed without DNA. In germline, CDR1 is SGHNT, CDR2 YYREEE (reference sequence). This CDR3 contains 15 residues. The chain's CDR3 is CASSLGQGITGELFF.

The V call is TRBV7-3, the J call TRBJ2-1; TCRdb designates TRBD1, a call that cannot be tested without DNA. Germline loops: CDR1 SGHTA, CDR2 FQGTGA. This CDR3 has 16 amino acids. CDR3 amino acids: CASSLDGTGDYNEQFF.

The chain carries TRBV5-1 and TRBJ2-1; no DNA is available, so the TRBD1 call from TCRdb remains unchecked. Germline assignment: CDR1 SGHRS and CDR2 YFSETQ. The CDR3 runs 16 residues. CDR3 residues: CASSKEGTALHNEQFF.

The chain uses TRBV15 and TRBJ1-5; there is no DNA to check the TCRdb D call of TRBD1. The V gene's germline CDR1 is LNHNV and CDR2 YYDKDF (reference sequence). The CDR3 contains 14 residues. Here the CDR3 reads CATSRATGTQPQHF.

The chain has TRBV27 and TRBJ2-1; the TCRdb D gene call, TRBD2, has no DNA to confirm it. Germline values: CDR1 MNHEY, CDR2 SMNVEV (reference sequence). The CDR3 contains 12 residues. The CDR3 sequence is CASWESRNEQFF.

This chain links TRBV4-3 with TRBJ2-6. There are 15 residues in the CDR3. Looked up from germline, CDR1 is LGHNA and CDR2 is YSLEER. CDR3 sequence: CASSQGGSGANVLTF.

The CDR3 loop reads CSVDWLDGYTF. V and J are TRBV29-1 and TRBJ1-2. The CDR3 spans 11 residues. The germline V gene encodes CDR1 SQVTM and CDR2 ANQGSEA.

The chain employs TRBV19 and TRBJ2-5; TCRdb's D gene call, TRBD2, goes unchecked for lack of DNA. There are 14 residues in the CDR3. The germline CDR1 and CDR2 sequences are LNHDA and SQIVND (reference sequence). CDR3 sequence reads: CASGPARREETQYF.

CDR3 protein: CASSLGLAGGSVNEQFF. V is TRBV5-1 and J is TRBJ2-1; TCRdb outputs TRBD2, but without DNA this stays unchecked. This CDR3 has 17 amino acids. Germline assignment: CDR1 SGHRS and CDR2 YFSETQ.

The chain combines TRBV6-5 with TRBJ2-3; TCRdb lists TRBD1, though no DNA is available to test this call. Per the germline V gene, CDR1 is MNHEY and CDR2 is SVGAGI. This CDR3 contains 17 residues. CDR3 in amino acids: CASSYWVPGPRTDTQYF.